Below are 19 T cell receptor beta chains sequenced from a single sample in a study of T cell changes during pregnancy in multiple sclerosis. The repertoire was sequenced with immunoSEQ multiplex PCR; TCRdb's copy has only in-frame clones and lacks some. Seen here are roughly 59,000 clones, roughly 92% observed once, and the top ten hold 3.2%. Specimen: CD8+ T cells from peripheral blood mononuclear cells, collected in the second trimester of pregnancy. The receptors derive from a female donor with multiple sclerosis, enrolled in a pregnancy study.

The rearrangement links TRBV30 to TRBJ1-5; possibly TRBD1 for D (5 bases). V was clipped by 2 bases and J by 7 bases, with 15 bases between them. Looked up from germline, CDR1 is GTSNPN and CDR2 is SVGIG (reference sequence). This CDR3 is 14 amino acids long. The CDR3 reads CAWSFWGGGQPQHF. For the CDR3, the DNA is TGTGCCTGGAGTTTCTGGGGCGGTGGGCAGCCCCAGCATTTT.

V usage is TRBV29-1 and J usage is TRBJ2-7; maybe TRBD1 (6 bases). The V gene's germline CDR1 is SQVTM and CDR2 ANQGSEA. The CDR3 covers 13 residues. The V and J ends lost 6 bases and 0 bases respectively, with 12 bases between them. As DNA, the CDR3 is TGCAGCGTGGACAGTGATAGCTCCTACGAGCAGTACTTC. Protein product: CSVDSDSSYEQYF.

The chain employs TRBV19 and TRBJ1-1; D remains unclear. CDR3 length equals 12 residues. Germline values: CDR1 LNHDA, CDR2 SQIVND (reference sequence). V lost 11 bases and J lost 1, with 11 bases in between. This chain's CDR3 is CAATAGNTEAFF. CDR3 coding DNA: TGTGCCGCGACGGCGGGGAACACTGAAGCTTTCTTT.

The rearrangement uses TRBV29-1 and TRBJ2-7; 10 nucleotides line up with TRBD1. Germline-derived CDR1 and CDR2 are SQVTM and ANQGSEA. The CDR3 extends over 13 amino acids. V dropped 6 bases and J dropped 2; count of bases not matched to a gene: 4. CDR3 region: CSVGGQGAYEQYF. The CDR3 DNA is TGCAGCGTGGGAGGACAGGGGGCCTACGAGCAGTACTTC.

Only one count was recorded for this clone. V gene TRBV14 combines with J gene TRBJ2-7, with a possible D match to TRBD1 (5 bases). Germline V gene data show CDR1 as SGHDN and CDR2 as FVKESK. The CDR3 covers 13 residues. Between the trimmed V and J ends, which lost 1 base and 6 bases, there was a span of 10 bases. CDR3 sequence: CASSQVGQGEQYF. The DNA of the CDR3 is TGTGCCAGCAGCCAAGTGGGGCAAGGCGAGCAGTACTTC.

J is TRBJ1-6 and V is TRBV29-1, with TRBD1 matching 10 bases. CDR1 and CDR2 (germline): SQVTM, ANQGSEA. The CDR3 spans 15 residues. The CDR3 protein is CINRDRGLWGSPLHF. CDR3 DNA sequence: TGCATCAACCGGGACAGGGGACTTTGGGGTTCACCCCTCCACTTT.

This chain joins TRBV5-8 and TRBJ2-1; 12 positions match TRBD2. The CDR3 runs 15 residues. Germline lookup yields CDR1 SGHTS and CDR2 YDEGEE. The trim removed 0 bases at V and 8 bases at J, leaving 3 bases unmatched. CDR3 loop: CASSLGTSGIDEQFF. CDR3 coding DNA: TGTGCCAGCAGCTTGGGGACTAGCGGGATTGATGAGCAGTTCTTC.

The genes are TRBV15 and TRBJ2-7; 8 bases line up with TRBD2. V was clipped by 1 base and J by 4 bases; unmatched bases: 6. The length of the CDR3 is 15 residues. CDR1 is LNHNV, CDR2 YYDKDF, per germline (reference sequence). Here the CDR3 reads CATSRAGLVWYEQYF. The CDR3 DNA sequence: TGTGCCACCAGCAGAGCGGGACTAGTCTGGTACGAGCAGTACTTC.

The chain employs TRBV6-1 and TRBJ2-1, with 7 nucleotides matching TRBD2. CDR1 and CDR2 from the germline V gene are MNHNS and SASEGT. V lost 0 bases and J lost 8; bases outside the gene matches: 4. The length of the CDR3 is 14 residues. CDR3 loop: CASSEARRGDEQFF. The CDR3 DNA reads TGTGCCAGCAGTGAAGCGCGACGGGGGGATGAGCAGTTCTTC.

This clone was detected only a few times. The genes are TRBV10-1 and TRBJ1-5, with 10 bases matching TRBD1. Germline V gene data show CDR1 as WNHNN and CDR2 as SYGVQD (reference sequence). The CDR3 is made up of 15 amino acids. The junction had 2 bases not matched to a gene; V was cut back by 4 bases and J by 2 bases. This chain's CDR3 is CASSAGTGGNQPQHF. As DNA, the CDR3 is TGCGCCAGCAGTGCCGGGACAGGGGGCAATCAGCCCCAGCATTTT.

The V and J genes are TRBV28 and TRBJ2-1; the D gene is possibly TRBD2 (5 bases). Trimming removed 1 base at V and 7 bases at J, with 11 bases between. CDR1 MDHEN and CDR2 SYDVKM come from the germline V gene. The CDR3 covers 14 residues. The CDR3: CASSLLGRRNEQFF. CDR3 bases: TGTGCCAGCAGTTTATTAGGCAGGAGGAATGAGCAGTTCTTC.

In its sample, this clone was seen once. The J gene is TRBJ2-1, the V gene TRBV9, with 8 nucleotides matching TRBD2. Germline values: CDR1 SGDLS, CDR2 YYNGEE. The V segment lost 0 bases and the J segment 6 bases; nucleotides outside the gene matches: 17. CDR3 length equals 19 residues. CDR3 protein: CASSVEGGSSGSWGNEQFF. The CDR3 nucleotides are TGTGCCAGCAGCGTAGAGGGGGGGTCTAGCGGGTCCTGGGGCAATGAGCAGTTCTTC. Based on the CDR3 plus reference TRBV9 and TRBJ2-1, the full variable domain is DSGVTQTPKHLITATGQRVTLRCSPRSGDLSVYWYQQSLDQGLQFLIQYYNGEERAKGNILERFSAQQFPDLHSELNLSSLELGDSALYFCASSVEGGSSGSWGNEQFFGPGTRLTVL.

The J gene is TRBJ1-1, the V gene TRBV10-3; 7 bases fit TRBD1. The CDR3 loop spans 12 amino acids. With 6 bases clipped from V and 4 bases from J, the junction kept 2 bases outside the gene matches. CDR1 and CDR2 (germline): ENHRY, SYGVKD. The DNA for the CDR3 is TGTGCCATCAGCGCAGGGGGCACTGAAGCTTTCTTT. This translates into CAISAGGTEAFF.

V gene TRBV30 combines with J gene TRBJ2-3, with TRBD2 as a possible D gene (5 bases). The CDR3 extends over 14 amino acids. The V gene lost 0 bases and the J gene lost 2 bases, with 9 bases spanning the gap. Germline V gene sequence: CDR1 GTSNPN, CDR2 SVGIG (reference sequence). DNA of the CDR3: TGTGCCTGGAGTGTACTCGGGAACACAGATACGCAGTATTTT. Residues: CAWSVLGNTDTQYF.

This clone was found a few times. The chain is built from TRBV19 and TRBJ1-1; D is perhaps TRBD1 (6 bases). V lost 5 bases, J lost 1 base, and 11 bases lay in between. Germline CDR1 is LNHDA and CDR2 is SQIVND (reference sequence). CDR3 length: 14 amino acids. CDR3 DNA: TGTGCCAGTAGTCCCTTCAGGGGGAACACTGAAGCTTTCTTT. Translation gives CASSPFRGNTEAFF.

The chain employs TRBV7-8 and TRBJ2-4, with 7 bases aligning to TRBD2. This CDR3 is 15 amino acids long. V gave up 1 base and J gave up 6 bases; unmatched junction bases: 6. Germline lookup yields CDR1 SGHVS and CDR2 FQNEAQ. CDR3 DNA: TGTGCCAGCAGCTTAGGGCCGGGGAGGGGAAACATTCAGTACTTC. Its translation is CASSLGPGRGNIQYF.

V is TRBV7-9 and J is TRBJ1-1; D uncertain. The germline V gene has CDR1 SEHNR and CDR2 FQNEAQ (reference sequence). There are 14 residues in the CDR3. The V and J ends lost 3 bases and 0 bases respectively, with 8 bases between them. This chain's CDR3 is CASSFEGLNTEAFF. The CDR3 coding sequence is TGTGCCAGCAGCTTCGAGGGTTTGAACACTGAAGCTTTCTTT.

This rearrangement joins TRBV4-3 to TRBJ2-1, with TRBD1 matching over 7 bases. V was pared by 7 bases and J by 6 bases, with 12 bases of the junction left unmatched. This CDR3 spans 15 amino acids. Per the germline V gene, CDR1 is LGHNA and CDR2 is YSLEER. DNA of the CDR3: TGCGCCAGCACCAAATTCCGGGACAGTAGCAATGAGCAGTTCTTC. It translates to CASTKFRDSSNEQFF.

The chain uses TRBV19 and TRBJ2-1; TRBD2 matches 9 bases. Per germline, CDR1 LNHDA and CDR2 SQIVND (reference sequence). V trimming: 5 bases; J trimming: 4 bases; junction bases outside the gene matches: 3. The CDR3 totals 14 residues. For the CDR3, the DNA is TGTGCCAGTAGTCATCTAGCGGGATACAATGAGCAGTTCTTC. Its protein product is CASSHLAGYNEQFF.